The 19 T cell receptor beta chains below were found in one sample sequenced in a study of blood T cells in healthy people across ages. Together with a sample-barcoded 5' primer, a J-beta primer mix was included in a second PCR lasting about 7 to 11 cycles. TCRdb reprocessed the 5' RACE reads with MiXCR, giving one entry per CDR3 protein. This table has roughly 800,000 distinct CDR3 sequences, approximately 35% appearing once. Sequencing was performed on blood. The receptors stem from a young man in good health.

As to this clonotype: A much larger clone sits a single nucleotide away, making a read error possible. CDR3 residues: CASRNHRPALGNEQYF. CDR3 sequence (DNA): TGTGCCAGCAGGAACCATCGGCCGGCCCTCGGCAATGAGCAGTACTTC. The rearrangement joins TRBV27 to TRBJ2-5; D is unclear. CDR3 size: 16 residues. Per the germline V gene, CDR1 is MNHEY and CDR2 is SMNVEV (reference sequence). The ends were cut back, 6 bases at V and 11 bases at J, with 28 bases in the middle.

This sequence joins TRBV27 and TRBJ1-6; possibly TRBD1 for D (5 bases). This CDR3 is built from 14 residues. Germline V lookup: CDR1 MNHEY, CDR2 SMNVEV (reference sequence). Trimming took 7 bases from V and 8 from J, leaving 15 bases between them. The CDR3 coding sequence is TGTGCCAGCAACTCGGCGGGGGACCATTCACCCCTCCACTTT. Protein product: CASNSAGDHSPLHF.

In regard to this clonotype: The junction differs from germline at one of its ends, possibly a read error. This rearrangement joins TRBV7-6 to TRBJ1-2; D perhaps matches TRBD1 (5 bases). The germline V gene encodes CDR1 SGHVS and CDR2 FNYEAQ. This CDR3 is 14 amino acids long. CDR3 region: CASSLGVSHYGHTF. The CDR3 DNA reads as TGTGCCAGCAGCTTGGGGGTTTCCCACTATGGCCACACCTTC.

The genes are TRBV12-3 or TRBV12-4 and TRBJ2-1; D is possibly TRBD1 (6 bases). This CDR3 is 13 amino acids long. The V and J ends lost 6 bases and 9 bases respectively, with 15 bases between them. The chain's CDR3 is CASRGDIAGEQFF. The DNA of the CDR3 is TGTGCCAGCAGAGGGGACATCGCGGGTGAGCAGTTCTTC.

The chain employs TRBV20-1 and TRBJ2-5; tentatively, D is TRBD1 (7 bases). Trimming stripped 0 bases from V and 11 bases from J, with 22 bases between. CDR3 size: 15 residues. The germline CDR1 and CDR2 sequences are DFQATT and SNEGSKA (reference sequence). CDR3 in amino acids: CSAREVAGGPYGQYF. The CDR3 DNA follows: TGCAGTGCTAGAGAGGTCGCAGGGGGGCCCTATGGGCAGTACTTC.

The genes are TRBV20-1 and TRBJ1-5, with 8 positions matching TRBD1. Germline loops: CDR1 DFQATT, CDR2 SNEGSKA (reference sequence). The CDR3 is 15 amino acids. The ends lost 3 bases at V and 2 bases at J; junction bases unmatched: 6. The CDR3 bases are TGCAGTGCTAGGCCAGGGGGCGCAGGCAATCAGCCCCAGCATTTT. This codes for CSARPGGAGNQPQHF.

The V gene is TRBV12-3 or TRBV12-4, the J gene TRBJ2-2, with a possible D match to TRBD2 (5 bases). The V and J ends lost 3 bases and 5 bases respectively, with 10 bases between them. The CDR3 totals 14 residues. CDR3 in DNA: TGTGCCAGCAGTTTTGTATCGGGAACCGGGGAGCTGTTTTTT. Amino acids: CASSFVSGTGELFF.

This clonotype came up a few times. V usage is TRBV30 and J usage is TRBJ1-5; no definite D call. The CDR3 length is 13 residues. Trimming took 2 bases from V and 5 from J, leaving 10 bases between them. Per germline, CDR1 GTSNPN and CDR2 SVGIG (reference sequence). The CDR3 coding sequence is TGTGCCTGGAGTCATTCAGGCGATCAGCCCCAGCATTTT. Protein product: CAWSHSGDQPQHF.

This clonotype has a count of ten or more. The chain has TRBV9 and TRBJ2-7; a weak D match, TRBD1 (6 bases). Germline-derived CDR1 and CDR2 are SGDLS and YYNGEE. V lost 4 bases and J 3 bases, leaving 17 bases between the germline ends. The CDR3 runs 15 residues. In DNA form, the CDR3 reads TGTGCCAGCAGCCCGACGGACAGAGATTACTACGAGCAGTACTTC. This codes for CASSPTDRDYYEQYF.

The sample holds a few counts of this clonotype. This chain connects TRBV20-1 to TRBJ1-2; TRBD1 agrees at 8 bases. Unmatched junction bases numbered 15, after V lost 1 base and J lost 8 bases. There are 16 residues in the CDR3. Germline-derived CDR1 and CDR2 are DFQATT and SNEGSKA (reference sequence). In DNA, the CDR3 is TGCAGTGCTAGAGTGGGCGACAGGGGAGAAGTGGGAGGCTACACCTTC. As protein: CSARVGDRGEVGGYTF.

J is TRBJ1-5 and V is TRBV12-3 or TRBV12-4, with D perhaps matching TRBD1 (5 bases). V lost 6 bases and J lost 8, with 11 bases in between. The CDR3 is 12 amino acids. The DNA for the CDR3 is TGTGCCAGCAGGAAGGGGCCGGAGCCCCAGCATTTT. The encoded protein is CASRKGPEPQHF.

The chain uses TRBV2 and TRBJ2-1; D uncertain. Germline loops: CDR1 SNHLY, CDR2 FYNNEI. V dropped 8 bases and J dropped 6 bases, with 11 bases sitting between them. This CDR3 is 12 amino acids long. The CDR3 nucleotides read TGTGCCAGCCATGCAGAAGCCAATGAGCAGTTCTTC. It is translated as CASHAEANEQFF.

This clonotype was counted between two and nine times. This sequence joins TRBV5-1 and TRBJ2-3, with 12 bases identical to TRBD1. Germline lookup yields CDR1 SGHRS and CDR2 YFSETQ. With 5 bases clipped from V and 4 bases from J, the junction kept 11 bases outside the gene matches. The CDR3 length is 17 residues. CDR3 bases: TGCGCCAGCAGTACATCAAGGGGGACAGGGGGCGCAGATACGCAGTATTTT. It yields the protein CASSTSRGTGGADTQYF.

The gene calls are TRBV29-1 and TRBJ2-7, with 8 bases lining up with TRBD1. Germline trimming cut 6 bases from V and 0 bases from J; bases unmatched to any gene: 7. This CDR3 spans 14 amino acids. Germline V gene sequence: CDR1 SQVTM, CDR2 ANQGSEA. The CDR3 coding sequence is TGCAGCGTAACTACAGGGGGGAGCTCCTACGAGCAGTACTTC. Its protein is CSVTTGGSSYEQYF.

In its sample, this clonotype was seen a few times. The chain couples TRBV10-3 to TRBJ2-3; no definite D call. V was pared by 0 bases and J by 2 bases, with 6 bases between. Germline-derived CDR1 and CDR2 are ENHRY and SYGVKD. The CDR3 consists of 14 residues. The CDR3 loop is CAISESGPTDTQYF. CDR3 nucleotide sequence: TGTGCCATCAGTGAGTCGGGTCCCACAGATACGCAGTATTTT.

The rearrangement links TRBV7-9 to TRBJ1-1, with 9 positions matching TRBD1. The CDR3 is 14 residues long. The junction had 4 bases not matched to a gene; V was cut back by 5 bases and J by 3 bases. Germline CDR1 reads SEHNR; CDR2 reads FQNEAQ (reference sequence). The CDR3 spells CASSAGQGYTEAFF. For the CDR3, the DNA is TGTGCCAGCAGCGCCGGACAGGGGTACACTGAAGCTTTCTTT.

This clonotype has ten or more counts. This CDR3 reads CASSQRGTYNEQFF. The CDR3 coding sequence is TGCGCCAGCAGCCAGCGGGGAACCTACAATGAGCAGTTCTTC. This chain links TRBV4-3 with TRBJ2-1, with TRBD2 as a possible D gene (6 bases). V dropped 3 bases and J dropped 2 bases, with 8 bases sitting between them. Germline V gene sequence: CDR1 LGHNA, CDR2 YSLEER. The CDR3 has 14 residues.

The chain employs TRBV7-9 and TRBJ2-5, with 10 nucleotides matching TRBD1. Germline lookup yields CDR1 SEHNR and CDR2 FQNEAQ (reference sequence). After removal of 5 bases from V and 5 bases from J, the junction contained 14 bases not matched to a gene. This CDR3 is 17 amino acids long. CDR3 loop: CASSPNRFGTGAETQYF. CDR3 DNA sequence: TGTGCCAGCAGCCCGAATCGCTTCGGGACAGGGGCCGAGACCCAGTACTTC.

As regards this clonotype: This sequence may be a read error, since a much larger clone differs from it by one base. The V call is TRBV20-1, the J call TRBJ2-3; perhaps TRBD2 as D (5 bases). The germline CDR1 and CDR2 sequences are DFQATT and SNEGSKA (reference sequence). CDR3 length: 15 residues. The CDR3 spells CSASGLHQFTDAQYF. In DNA form, the CDR3 reads TGCAGTGCCTCAGGACTCCATCAATTCACAGATGCGCAGTATTTT.